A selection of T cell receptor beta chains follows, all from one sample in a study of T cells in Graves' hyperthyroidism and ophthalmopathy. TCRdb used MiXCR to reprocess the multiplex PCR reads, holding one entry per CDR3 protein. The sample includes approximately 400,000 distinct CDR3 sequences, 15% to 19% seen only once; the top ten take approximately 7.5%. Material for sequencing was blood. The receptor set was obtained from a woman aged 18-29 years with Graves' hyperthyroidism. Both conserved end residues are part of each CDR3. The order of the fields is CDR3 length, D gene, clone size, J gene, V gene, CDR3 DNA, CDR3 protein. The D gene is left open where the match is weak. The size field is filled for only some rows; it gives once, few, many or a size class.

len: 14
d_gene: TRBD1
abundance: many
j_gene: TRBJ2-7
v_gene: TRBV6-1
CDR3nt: TGTGCCAGCAGTGAAGGGGACAGGGCATTCGAGCAGTACTTC
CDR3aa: CASSEGDRAFEQYF

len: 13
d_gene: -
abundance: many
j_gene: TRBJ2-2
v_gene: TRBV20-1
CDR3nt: TGCAGTGCTGCCCCCCAGGGCACCGGGGAGCTGTTTTTT
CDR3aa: CSAAPQGTGELFF

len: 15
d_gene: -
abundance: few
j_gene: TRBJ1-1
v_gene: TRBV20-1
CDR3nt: TGCAGTGCCCGTCCCCGGTCGGGGAGAGTTACTGAAGCTTTCTTT
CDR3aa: CSARPRSGRVTEAFF

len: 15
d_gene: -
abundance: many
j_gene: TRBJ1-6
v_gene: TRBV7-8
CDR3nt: TGTGCCAGCAGCTTTGGCAGGGTGAGGAATTCACCCCTCCACTTT
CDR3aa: CASSFGRVRNSPLHF

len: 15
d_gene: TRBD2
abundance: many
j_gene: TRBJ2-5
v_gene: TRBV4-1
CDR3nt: TGCGCCAGCAGCCAAAGGTCTAGCGGGAGACAGACCCAGTACTTC
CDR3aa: CASSQRSSGRQTQYF

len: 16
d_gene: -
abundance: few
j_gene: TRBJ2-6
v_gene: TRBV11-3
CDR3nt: TGTGCCAGCAGCCCTAGTTCGGGTGCTGGGGCCAACGTCCTGACTTTC
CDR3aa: CASSPSSGAGANVLTF

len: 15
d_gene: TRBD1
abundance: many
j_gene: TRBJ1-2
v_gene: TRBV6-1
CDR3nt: TGTGCCAGCAGCCTACCAGGGGGCAGTATCTACGGCTACACCTTC
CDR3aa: CASSLPGGSIYGYTF

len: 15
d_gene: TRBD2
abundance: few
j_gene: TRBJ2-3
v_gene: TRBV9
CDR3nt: TGTGCCAGCAGCACTCGAGCGGGGAGCACAGATACGCAGTATTTT
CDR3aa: CASSTRAGSTDTQYF

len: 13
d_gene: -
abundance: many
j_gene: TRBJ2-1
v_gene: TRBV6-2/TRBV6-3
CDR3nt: TGTGCCAGCAGTTACAACCAAAACAATGAGCAGTTCTTC
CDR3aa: CASSYNQNNEQFF

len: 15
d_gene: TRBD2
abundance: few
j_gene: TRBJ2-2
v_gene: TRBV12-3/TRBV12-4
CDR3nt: TGTGCCAGCAGGTCAAGCGGGAGAAGGGCCGGGGAGCTGTTTTTT
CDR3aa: CASRSSGRRAGELFF

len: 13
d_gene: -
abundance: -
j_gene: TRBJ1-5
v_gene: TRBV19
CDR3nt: TGTGCCAGTAGTATAGTAGAGGGACAGCCCCAGCATTTT
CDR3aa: CASSIVEGQPQHF

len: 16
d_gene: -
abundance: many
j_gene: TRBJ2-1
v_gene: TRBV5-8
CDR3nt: TGTGCCAGCAGCTTGTTAAGGAACCCCGCCTACAATGAGCAGTTCTTC
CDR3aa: CASSLLRNPAYNEQFF

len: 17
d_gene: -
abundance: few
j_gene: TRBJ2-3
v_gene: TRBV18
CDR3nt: TGTGCCAGCTCACCACCGGTTTCGTGGCGAGACGCAGATACGCAGTATTTT
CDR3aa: CASSPPVSWRDADTQYF

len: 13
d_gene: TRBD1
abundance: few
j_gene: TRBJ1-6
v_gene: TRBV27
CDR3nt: TGTGCCAGCAGTCGACAGGGTAATTCACCCCTCCACTTT
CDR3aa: CASSRQGNSPLHF

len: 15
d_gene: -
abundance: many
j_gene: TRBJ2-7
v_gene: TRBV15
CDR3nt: TGTGCCACCAGCATCGACATCGGGGGTTCCTACGAGCAGTACTTC
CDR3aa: CATSIDIGGSYEQYF

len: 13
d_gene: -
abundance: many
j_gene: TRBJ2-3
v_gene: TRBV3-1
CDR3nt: TGTGCCAGCAGCCAAAATGGGCCTGCTACGCAGTATTTT
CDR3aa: CASSQNGPATQYF

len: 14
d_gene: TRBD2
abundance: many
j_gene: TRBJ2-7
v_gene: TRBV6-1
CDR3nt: TGTGCCAGCAGTTCTAGCGGGGGGGCATGGGAGCAGTACTTC
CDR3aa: CASSSSGGAWEQYF

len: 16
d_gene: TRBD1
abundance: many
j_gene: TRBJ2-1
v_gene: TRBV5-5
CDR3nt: TGTGCCAGCAGCCCTCAGGGGGACCGCTCCTACAATGAGCAGTTCTTC
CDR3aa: CASSPQGDRSYNEQFF

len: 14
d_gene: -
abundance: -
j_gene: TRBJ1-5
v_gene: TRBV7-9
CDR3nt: TGTGCCAGCAGCTTGACAGGCGAAGGTCAGCCCCAGCATTTT
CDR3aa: CASSLTGEGQPQHF

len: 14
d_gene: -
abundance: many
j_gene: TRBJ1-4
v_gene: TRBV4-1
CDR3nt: TGCGCCAGCAGCCAATTGAAAGGGGGTGAAAAACTGTTTTTT
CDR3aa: CASSQLKGGEKLFF

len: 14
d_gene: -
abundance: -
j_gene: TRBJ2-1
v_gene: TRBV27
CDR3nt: TGTGCCAGCAGTTATGGGACAAACTACAATGAGCAGTTCTTC
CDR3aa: CASSYGTNYNEQFF

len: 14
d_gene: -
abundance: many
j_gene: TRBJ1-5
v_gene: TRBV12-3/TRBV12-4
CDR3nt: TGTGCCAGCGGAAGGGGGAATAGCAATCAGCCCCAGCATTTT
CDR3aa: CASGRGNSNQPQHF

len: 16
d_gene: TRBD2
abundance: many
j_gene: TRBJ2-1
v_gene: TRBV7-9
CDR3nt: TGTGCCAGCAGCCCCAGACTAGCGGGAGCTCGTAATGAGCAGTTCTTC
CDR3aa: CASSPRLAGARNEQFF

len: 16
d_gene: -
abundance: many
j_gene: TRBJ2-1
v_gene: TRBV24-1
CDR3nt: TGTGCCACCAGTGATCGGTTTCTAAGCTCCTACAATGAGCAGTTCTTC
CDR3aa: CATSDRFLSSYNEQFF

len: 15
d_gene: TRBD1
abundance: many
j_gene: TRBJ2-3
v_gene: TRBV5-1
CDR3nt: TGCGCCAGCAGCCTCACAGGGGGTATTGGAGATACGCAGTATTTT
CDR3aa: CASSLTGGIGDTQYF

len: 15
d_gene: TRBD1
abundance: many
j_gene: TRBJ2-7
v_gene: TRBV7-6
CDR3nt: TGTGCCAGCAGCTTAGCACCGACAGGGGGCTACGAGCAGTACTTC
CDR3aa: CASSLAPTGGYEQYF

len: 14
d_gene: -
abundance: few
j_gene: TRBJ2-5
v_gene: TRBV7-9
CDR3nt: TGTGCCAGCAGCTTAGATAGGACGTCAGAGACCCAGTACTTC
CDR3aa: CASSLDRTSETQYF

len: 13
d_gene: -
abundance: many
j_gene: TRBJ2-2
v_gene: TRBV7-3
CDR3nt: TGTGCCAGCAGCTTCCAGGGGTCCGGGGAGCTGTTTTTT
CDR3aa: CASSFQGSGELFF

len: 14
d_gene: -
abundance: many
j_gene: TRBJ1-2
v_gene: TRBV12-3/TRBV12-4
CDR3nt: TGTGCCAGCAGTTTACGGCCGGACCTCTATGGCTACACCTTC
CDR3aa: CASSLRPDLYGYTF

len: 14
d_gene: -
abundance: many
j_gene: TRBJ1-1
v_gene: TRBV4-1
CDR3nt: TGCGCCAGCAGCCAAGGAGGGGGGAACACTGAAGCTTTCTTT
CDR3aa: CASSQGGGNTEAFF

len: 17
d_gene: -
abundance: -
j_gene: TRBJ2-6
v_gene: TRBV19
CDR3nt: TGTGCCAGTAGTAAGGAGGGTACCGTCTCTGGGGCCAACGTCCTGACTTTC
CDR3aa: CASSKEGTVSGANVLTF

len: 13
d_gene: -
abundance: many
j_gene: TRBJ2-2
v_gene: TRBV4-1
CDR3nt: TGCGCCAGCAGCCAAGTGCGTTCCGGGGAGCTGTTTTTT
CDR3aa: CASSQVRSGELFF

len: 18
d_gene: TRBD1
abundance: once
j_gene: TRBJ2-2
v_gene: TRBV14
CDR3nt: TGTGCCAGCAGCCGGAGGACAGGTGGGACAGCGAACACCGGGGAGCTGTTTTTT
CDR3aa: CASSRRTGGTANTGELFF

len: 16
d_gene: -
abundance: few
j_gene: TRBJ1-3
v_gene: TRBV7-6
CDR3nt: TGTGCCAGCAGCTTTCAGGGGCCCACTGACGGAAACACCATATATTTT
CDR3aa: CASSFQGPTDGNTIYF

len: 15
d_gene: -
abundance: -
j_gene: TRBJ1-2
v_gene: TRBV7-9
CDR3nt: TGTGCCAGCAGCTCAAACAGGGACCCCAACTATGGCTACACCTTC
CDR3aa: CASSSNRDPNYGYTF

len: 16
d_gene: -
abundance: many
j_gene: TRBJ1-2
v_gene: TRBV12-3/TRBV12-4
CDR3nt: TGTGCCAGCACTCCTCCGAAGGAAGAGACCAACTATGGCTACACCTTC
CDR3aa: CASTPPKEETNYGYTF

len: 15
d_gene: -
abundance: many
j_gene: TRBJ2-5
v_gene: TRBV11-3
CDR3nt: TGTGCCAGCAGCCCACCGACTGGGGTTGGGGAGACCCAGTACTTC
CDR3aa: CASSPPTGVGETQYF

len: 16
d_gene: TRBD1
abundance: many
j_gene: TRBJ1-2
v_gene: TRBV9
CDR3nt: TGTGCCAGCAGCGTAGTTGAGAGCGGACAGGGCCGCGGCTACACCTTC
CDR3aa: CASSVVESGQGRGYTF

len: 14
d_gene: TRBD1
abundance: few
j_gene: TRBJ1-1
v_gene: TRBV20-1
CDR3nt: TGCAGTGCTAGAGCCGGGACAGGGGAAACTGAAGCTTTCTTT
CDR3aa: CSARAGTGETEAFF

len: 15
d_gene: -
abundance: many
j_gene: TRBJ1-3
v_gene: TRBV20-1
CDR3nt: TGCAGTGCTACCTACATGCGGGCAGATAGGAACACCATATATTTT
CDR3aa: CSATYMRADRNTIYF

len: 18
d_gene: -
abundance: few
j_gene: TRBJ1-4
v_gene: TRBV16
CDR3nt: TGTGCCAGCAGCCAATCAATTTTGTCGACCCGAGGGAATGAAAAACTGTTTTTT
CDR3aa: CASSQSILSTRGNEKLFF

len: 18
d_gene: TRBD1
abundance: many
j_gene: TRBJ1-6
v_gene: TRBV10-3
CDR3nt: TGTGCCATCAGTGAGTCCGACAGGGGGAGGTCCTATAATTCACCCCTCCACTTT
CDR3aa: CAISESDRGRSYNSPLHF

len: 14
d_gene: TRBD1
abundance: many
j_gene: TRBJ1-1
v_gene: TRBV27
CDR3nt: TGTGCCAGCAGTTTCTCGGGACAGTACACTGAAGCTTTCTTT
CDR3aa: CASSFSGQYTEAFF

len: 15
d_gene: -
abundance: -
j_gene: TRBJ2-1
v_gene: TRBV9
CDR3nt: TGTGCCAGCAGCGCCTCCGGGACGGCCACGAATGAGCAGTTCTTC
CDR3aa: CASSASGTATNEQFF

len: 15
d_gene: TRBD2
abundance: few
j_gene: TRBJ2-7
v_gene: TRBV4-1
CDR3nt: TGCGCCAGCAGCCTTAGCGGGGATAGCTCCTACGAGCAGTACTTC
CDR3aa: CASSLSGDSSYEQYF

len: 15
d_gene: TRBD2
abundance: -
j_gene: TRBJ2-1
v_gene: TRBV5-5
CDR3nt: TGTGCCAGCAGCTTGGTGATAGCGGGAGCCAATGAGCAGTTCTTC
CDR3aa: CASSLVIAGANEQFF

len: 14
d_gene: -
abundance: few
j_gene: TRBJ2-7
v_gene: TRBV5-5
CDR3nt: TGTGCCAGCAGCTTTTCGGTAGGGGCCTACGAGCAGTACTTC
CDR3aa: CASSFSVGAYEQYF

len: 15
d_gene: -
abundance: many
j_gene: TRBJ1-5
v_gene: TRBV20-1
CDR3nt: TGCAGTGCCATGGAAGACAGGTTGGGCAATCAGCCCCAGCATTTT
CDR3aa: CSAMEDRLGNQPQHF

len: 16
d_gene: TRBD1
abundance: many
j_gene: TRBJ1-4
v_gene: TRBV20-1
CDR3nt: TGCAGTGCTAGAGATGAAGTGGGACAGCCGAATGAAAAACTGTTTTTT
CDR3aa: CSARDEVGQPNEKLFF

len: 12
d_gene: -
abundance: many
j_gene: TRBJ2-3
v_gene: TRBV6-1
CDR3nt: TGTGCCAGCAGTCCGCCGGGGGATACGCAGTATTTT
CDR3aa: CASSPPGDTQYF

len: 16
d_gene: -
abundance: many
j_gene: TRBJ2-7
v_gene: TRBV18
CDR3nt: TGTGCCAGCTCACTGAAGCAGGGGCGCCTCTCCTACGAGCAGTACTTC
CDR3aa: CASSLKQGRLSYEQYF

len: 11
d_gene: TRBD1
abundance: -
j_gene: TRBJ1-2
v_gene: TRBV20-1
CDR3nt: TGCAGTGCCAACATACAGGGGAGTCCATCCTTC
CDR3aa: CSANIQGSPSF

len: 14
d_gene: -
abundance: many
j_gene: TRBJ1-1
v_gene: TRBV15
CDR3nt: TGTGCCACCAGCAGAGAAGGCTGGACGGCTGAAGCTTTCTTT
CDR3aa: CATSREGWTAEAFF

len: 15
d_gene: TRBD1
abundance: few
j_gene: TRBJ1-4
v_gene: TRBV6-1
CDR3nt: TGTGCCAGCAGGCTACTACAGGGGGTGGATGAAAAACTGTTTTTT
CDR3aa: CASRLLQGVDEKLFF